The 7 T cell receptor beta chains below come from one sample, sequenced in a study of CD4 T cells in relation to SARS-CoV-2 and coronaviruses. Before the COVID-19 pandemic, during about 2011-2019, CD4+ T cells were taken from unexposed donors. The cells were cultured for over eight days before CD4+ T cells were isolated. Sequencing was performed with immunoSEQ multiplex PCR; in TCRdb, only in-frame clones are kept and a portion is missing. Here the sample spans roughly 18,000 clones, 70% to 75% being singletons. The antigens for these receptors are not known. Specimen: CD4+ T cells from PBMCs, cultured in vitro. All receptors come from a human donor in good health.

CDR3 in amino acids: CASKEGRNSGNTIYF. The CDR3 DNA reads TGTGCCAGCAAGGAGGGGCGGAACTCTGGAAACACCATATATTTT. This rearrangement joins TRBV7-9 to TRBJ1-3; maybe TRBD1 (5 bases). V lost 7 bases to trimming and J lost 0 bases, with 13 bases between them. CDR1 is SEHNR and CDR2 is FQNEAQ in the germline V gene (reference sequence). The CDR3 length is 15 residues. Full variable domain (rest looked up from reference TRBV7-9 and TRBJ1-3): DTGVSQNPRHKITKRGQNVTFRCDPISEHNRLYWYRQTLGQGPEFLTYFQNEAQLEKSRLLSDRFSAERPKGSFSTLEIQRTEQGDSAMYLCASKEGRNSGNTIYFGEGSWLTVV.

V and J are TRBV9 and TRBJ2-3; 9 bases are shared with TRBD2. Trimming cost V 0 bases and J 0 bases; bases outside gene matches: 8. The germline CDR1 and CDR2 sequences are SGDLS and YYNGEE. This CDR3 has 18 amino acids. In nucleotides, the CDR3 is TGTGCCAGCAGCGTAGAGGGACTAGCTACTCCTAGCACAGATACGCAGTATTTT. This sequence encodes CASSVEGLATPSTDTQYF.

DNA of the CDR3: TGTGCCAGCAGCCAAGAAACGGCTGAAGCTTTCTTT. As protein: CASSQETAEAFF. The rearrangement links TRBV3-1 (or the pseudogene TRBV3-2) to TRBJ1-1; D uncertain. V lost 0 bases and J lost 6, with 5 bases in between. CDR1 is LGHDT and CDR2 is YNNKEL in the germline V gene (reference sequence). This CDR3 spans 12 amino acids.

J is TRBJ1-1 and V is TRBV3-1 (or the pseudogene TRBV3-2); D ambiguous. Germline CDR1 and CDR2: LGHDT and YNNKEL (reference sequence). The CDR3 spans 11 residues. Trimming removed 5 bases from V and 7 bases from J, with 8 bases in between. Here the CDR3 DNA reads TGTGCCAGCAGCTCACATATTGAAGCTTTCTTT. Its translation is CASSSHIEAFF.

The chain is built from TRBV27 and TRBJ2-5; no clear D. The V end was cut by 7 bases, the J end by 2 bases, with 11 bases between. Germline V CDR1 and CDR2: MNHEY, SMNVEV (reference sequence). CDR3 length: 13 amino acids. The CDR3, as DNA: TGTGCCAGCACCCACAGCCCTCAAGAGACCCAGTACTTC. As protein: CASTHSPQETQYF.

Note on this clone: At one end, the junction sequence differs from germline, possibly due to a read error. The rearrangement joins TRBV11-3 to TRBJ2-1; 7 bases are shared with TRBD1. Germline-derived CDR1 and CDR2 are SGHNT and YENEEA. CDR3 length: 14 amino acids. CDR3 protein: CASSRRQGMQERFF. In nucleotides, the CDR3 is TGTGCCAGCAGCCGCCGACAGGGAATGCAAGAGCGGTTCTTC.

The chain recombines TRBV29-1 with TRBJ1-2; TRBD1 might be the D (6 bases). V was pared by 5 bases and J by 8 bases, with 12 bases between. The CDR3 runs 11 residues. Germline V lookup: CDR1 SQVTM, CDR2 ANQGSEA. CDR3 region: CSVNRVNGYTF. DNA of the CDR3: TGCAGCGTTAACAGGGTCAACGGCTACACCTTC.